The next 3 T cell receptor beta chains were all read from a single sample in a study of TIL therapy for anti-PD-1-resistant metastatic lung cancer. The libraries were made with immunoSEQ v3. This table comes from immunoSEQ multiplex PCR, and its TCRdb copy is limited to in-frame clones, with some not included. The data contain 9,000 to 9,500 clones, approximately 83% of them seen just once; the ten biggest clones take up approximately 10%. This sample's time point: pre-treatment sample, taken before nivolumab and TIL therapy. The tumor samples were excised metastases, mostly pleural nodules or supraclavicular lymph nodes. Source: tumor tissue, taken at baseline. These receptors were obtained from a person aged 25 to 85 with non-small cell lung cancer.

The chain carries TRBV30 and TRBJ1-2, with 8 bases matching TRBD1. This CDR3 is 12 amino acids long. The J segment lost 8 bases and the V segment lost 3 bases, leaving 5 bases of the junction unmatched. From germline, CDR1 is GTSNPN and CDR2 SVGIG (reference sequence). Here the CDR3 DNA reads TGTGCCTGGAGCCAGGGGGCCGGAGGCTACACCTTC. It translates to CAWSQGAGGYTF.

V gene TRBV14 combines with J gene TRBJ1-6, with D possibly being TRBD1 (5 bases). CDR1 is SGHDN, CDR2 FVKESK, per germline. Trimming shortened V by 3 bases and J by 7 bases, and 10 bases separated the two germline ends. This CDR3 spans 14 amino acids. CDR3 sequence: CASSHRGGNSPLHF. In nucleotides, the CDR3 is TGTGCCAGCAGCCACCGTGGGGGAAATTCACCCCTCCACTTT.

This sequence joins TRBV5-6 and TRBJ2-7, with unresolved D. Germline values: CDR1 SGHDT, CDR2 YYEEEE. The CDR3 length is 12 residues. V lost 0 bases and J lost 2, with 3 bases in between. CDR3: CASSLDTYEQYF. The CDR3, as DNA: TGTGCCAGCAGCTTGGACACCTACGAGCAGTACTTC. Together with reference TRBV5-6 and TRBJ2-7, the CDR3 gives the full variable domain: DAGVTQSPTHLIKTRGQQVTLRCSPKSGHDTVSWYQQALGQGPQFIFQYYEEEERQRGNFPDRFSGHQFPNYSSELNVNALLLGDSALYLCASSLDTYEQYFGPGTRLTVT.